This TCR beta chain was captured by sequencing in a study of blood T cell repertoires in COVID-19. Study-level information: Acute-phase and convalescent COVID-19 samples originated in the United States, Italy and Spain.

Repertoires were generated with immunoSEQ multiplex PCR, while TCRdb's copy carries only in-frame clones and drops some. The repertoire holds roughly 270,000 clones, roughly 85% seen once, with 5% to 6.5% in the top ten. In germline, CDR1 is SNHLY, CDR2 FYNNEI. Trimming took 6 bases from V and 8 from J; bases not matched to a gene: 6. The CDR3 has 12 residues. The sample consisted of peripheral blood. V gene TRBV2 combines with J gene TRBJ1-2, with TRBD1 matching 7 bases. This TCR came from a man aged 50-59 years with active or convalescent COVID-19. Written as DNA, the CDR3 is TGTGCCAGCAGACTGACAGGGTCCGGCTACACCTTC. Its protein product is CASRLTGSGYTF.